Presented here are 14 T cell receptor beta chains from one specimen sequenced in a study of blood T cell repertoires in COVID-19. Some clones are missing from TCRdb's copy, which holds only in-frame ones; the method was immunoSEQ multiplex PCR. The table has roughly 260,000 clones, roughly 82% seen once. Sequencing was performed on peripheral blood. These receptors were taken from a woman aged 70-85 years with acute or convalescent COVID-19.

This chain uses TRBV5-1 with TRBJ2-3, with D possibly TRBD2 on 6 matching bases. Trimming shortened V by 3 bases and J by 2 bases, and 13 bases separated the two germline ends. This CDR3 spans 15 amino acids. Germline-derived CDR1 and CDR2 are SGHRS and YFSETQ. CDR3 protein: CASSSTGTVTDTQYF. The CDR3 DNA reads TGCGCCAGCAGCTCAACCGGGACTGTCACAGATACGCAGTATTTT.

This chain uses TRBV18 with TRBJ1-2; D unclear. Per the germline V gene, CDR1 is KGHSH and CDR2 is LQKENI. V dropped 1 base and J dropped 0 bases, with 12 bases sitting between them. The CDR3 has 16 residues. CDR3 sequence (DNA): TGTGCCAGCTCACCACAAACGGGAGGCCCTAACTATGGCTACACCTTC. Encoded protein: CASSPQTGGPNYGYTF.

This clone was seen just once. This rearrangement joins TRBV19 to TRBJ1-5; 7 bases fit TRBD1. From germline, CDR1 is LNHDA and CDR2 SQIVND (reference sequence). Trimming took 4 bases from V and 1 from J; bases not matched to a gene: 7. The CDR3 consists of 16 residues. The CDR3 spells CASSSLWGQSNQPQHF. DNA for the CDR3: TGTGCCAGTAGTAGCCTATGGGGACAGAGCAATCAGCCCCAGCATTTT.

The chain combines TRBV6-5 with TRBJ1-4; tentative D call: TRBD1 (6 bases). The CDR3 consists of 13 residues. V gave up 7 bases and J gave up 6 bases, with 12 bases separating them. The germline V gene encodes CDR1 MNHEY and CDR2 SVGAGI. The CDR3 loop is CASNTRTDEKLFF. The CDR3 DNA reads TGTGCCAGCAACACAAGGACAGATGAAAAACTGTTTTTT.

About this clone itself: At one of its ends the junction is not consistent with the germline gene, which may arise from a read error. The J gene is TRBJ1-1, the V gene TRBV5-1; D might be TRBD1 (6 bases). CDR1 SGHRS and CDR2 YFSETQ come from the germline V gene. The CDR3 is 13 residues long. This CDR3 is CASSSPQGSEAFF. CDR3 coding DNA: TGCGCCAGCAGCAGTCCGCAGGGGTCTGAGGCTTTCTTT. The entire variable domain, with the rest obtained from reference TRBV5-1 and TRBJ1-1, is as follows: KAGVTQTPRYLIKTRGQQVTLSCSPISGHRSVSWYQQTPGQGLQFLFEYFSETQRNKGNFPGRFSGRQFSNSRSEMNVSTLELGDSALYLCASSSPQGSEAFFGQGTRLTVV.

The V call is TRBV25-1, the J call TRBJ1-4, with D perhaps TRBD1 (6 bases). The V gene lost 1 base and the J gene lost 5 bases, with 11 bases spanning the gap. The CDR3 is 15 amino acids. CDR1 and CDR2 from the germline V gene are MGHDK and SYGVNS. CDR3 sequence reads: CASSESRTGNEKLFF. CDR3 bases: TGTGCCAGCAGTGAATCACGAACAGGGAATGAAAAACTGTTTTTT.

The CDR3 DNA is TGTGCCAGCAGTTTGCGACAGGGCGGAAACACCATATATTTT. Translated: CASSLRQGGNTIYF. The rearrangement uses TRBV27 and TRBJ1-3; 7 positions match TRBD1. Germline assignment: CDR1 MNHEY and CDR2 SMNVEV (reference sequence). This CDR3 contains 14 residues. V lost 3 bases and J lost 4; bases outside the gene matches: 3.

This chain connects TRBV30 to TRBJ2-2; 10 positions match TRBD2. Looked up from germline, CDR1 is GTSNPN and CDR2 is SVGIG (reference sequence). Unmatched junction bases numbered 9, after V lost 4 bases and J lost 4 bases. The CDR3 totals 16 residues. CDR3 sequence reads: CAWKGPLAGSTGELFF. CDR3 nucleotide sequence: TGTGCCTGGAAGGGCCCACTAGCGGGGAGCACCGGGGAGCTGTTTTTT.

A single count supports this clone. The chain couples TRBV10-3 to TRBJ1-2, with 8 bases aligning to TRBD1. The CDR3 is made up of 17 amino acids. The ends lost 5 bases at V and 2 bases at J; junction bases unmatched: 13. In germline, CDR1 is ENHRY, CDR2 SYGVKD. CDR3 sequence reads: CAISLNDRGEGNYGYTF. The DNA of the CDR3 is TGTGCCATCAGTTTAAACGACAGGGGCGAGGGGAACTATGGCTACACCTTC.

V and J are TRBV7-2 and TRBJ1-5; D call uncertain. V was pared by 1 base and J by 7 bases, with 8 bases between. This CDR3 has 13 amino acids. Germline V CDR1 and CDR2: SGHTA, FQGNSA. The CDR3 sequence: CASSLGFRQPQHF. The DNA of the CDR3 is TGTGCCAGCAGCTTAGGATTCAGGCAGCCCCAGCATTTT.

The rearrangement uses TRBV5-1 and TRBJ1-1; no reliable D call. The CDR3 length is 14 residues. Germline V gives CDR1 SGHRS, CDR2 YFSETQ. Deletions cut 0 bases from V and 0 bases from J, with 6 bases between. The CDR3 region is CASSLGSMNTEAFF. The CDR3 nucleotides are TGCGCCAGCAGCTTGGGGAGTATGAACACTGAAGCTTTCTTT.

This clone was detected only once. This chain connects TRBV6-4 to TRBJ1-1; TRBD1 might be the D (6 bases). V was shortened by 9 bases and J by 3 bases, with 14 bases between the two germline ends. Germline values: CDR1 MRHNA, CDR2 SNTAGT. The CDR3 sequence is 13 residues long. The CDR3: CASPCRGHTEAFF. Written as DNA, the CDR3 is TGTGCCAGTCCCTGCAGGGGACACACTGAAGCTTTCTTT.

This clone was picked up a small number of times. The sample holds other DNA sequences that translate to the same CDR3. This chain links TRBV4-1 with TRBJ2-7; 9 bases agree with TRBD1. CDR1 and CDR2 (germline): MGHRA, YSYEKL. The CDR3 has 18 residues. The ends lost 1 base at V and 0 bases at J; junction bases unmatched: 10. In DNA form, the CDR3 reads TGCGCCAGCAGCCAAGCCCTATGGGGGACAGGGACCTCCTACGAGCAGTACTTC. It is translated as CASSQALWGTGTSYEQYF.

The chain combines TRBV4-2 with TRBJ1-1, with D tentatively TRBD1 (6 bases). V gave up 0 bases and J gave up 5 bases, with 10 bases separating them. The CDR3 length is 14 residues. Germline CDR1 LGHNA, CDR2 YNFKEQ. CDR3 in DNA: TGTGCCAGCAGCCAAGATGGGGGCTCGACTGAAGCTTTCTTT. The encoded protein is CASSQDGGSTEAFF.